What follows are 32 T cell receptor beta chains derived from one specimen sequenced in a study of chronic HIV infection and antiretroviral therapy. TCRdb re-analysed the 5' RACE reads in MiXCR, keeping a single row per CDR3 protein. This table holds some 46,000 distinct CDR3 sequences, 15% to 20% found once. Sequenced sample: peripheral blood. These receptors originate from an adult who had HIV and had not received antiretroviral therapy, or was an uninfected healthy control (not recorded which).

In this sample, this clonotype turned up a few times. V is TRBV28 and J is TRBJ1-1, with D hard to call. The CDR3 is 16 amino acids. Germline V gene sequence: CDR1 MDHEN, CDR2 SYDVKM. V gave up 2 bases and J gave up 1 base, with 14 bases separating them. The CDR3 DNA reads as TGTGCCAGCAGTTTAGGGATAGGCCCTCGGAACACTGAAGCTTTCTTT. It specifies CASSLGIGPRNTEAFF.

The chain links TRBV4-2 to TRBJ2-2; D is possibly TRBD2 (5 bases). The CDR3 runs 15 residues. V was trimmed by 1 base and J by 6 bases, leaving 12 bases between them. Looked up from germline, CDR1 is LGHNA and CDR2 is YNFKEQ. The CDR3 nucleotides are TGTGCCAGCAGCCAAGCCCGGACTCACCCCGGGGAGCTGTTTTTT. This encodes CASSQARTHPGELFF.

This clonotype was picked up many times. The DNA for the CDR3 is TGTGCCAGCAGTCTCTGGACAGCAGATTCACCCCTCCACTTT. The encoded protein is CASSLWTADSPLHF. V usage is TRBV28 and J usage is TRBJ1-6, with D perhaps matching TRBD1 (6 bases). Trimming left V 5 bases short and J 8 bases short, with 13 bases between. Looked up from germline, CDR1 is MDHEN and CDR2 is SYDVKM. This CDR3 is built from 14 residues.

The chain recombines TRBV28 with TRBJ2-1, with D perhaps matching TRBD1 (6 bases). V was shortened by 3 bases and J by 5 bases, with 14 bases between the two germline ends. CDR3 size: 15 residues. Germline V gene sequence: CDR1 MDHEN, CDR2 SYDVKM. This chain's CDR3 is CASSFGGAGDNEQFF. CDR3 sequence (DNA): TGTGCCAGCAGTTTTGGGGGCGCGGGCGACAATGAGCAGTTCTTC.

This clonotype was seen a few times. The rearrangement joins TRBV28 to TRBJ1-5; D gene uncertain. CDR1 is MDHEN and CDR2 is SYDVKM in the germline V gene. The ends were cut back, 11 bases at V and 2 bases at J, with 13 bases in the middle. The CDR3 runs to 13 residues. CDR3 nucleotides: TGTGCCCACGAGCGGGTGGGCAATCAGCCCCAGCATTTT. This translates into CAHERVGNQPQHF. Full variable domain (outside the CDR3, taken from reference TRBV28 and TRBJ1-5): DVKVTQSSRYLVKRTGEKVFLECVQDMDHENMFWYRQDPGLGLRLIYFSYDVKMKEKGDIPEGYSVSREKKERFSLILESASTNQTSMYLCAHERVGNQPQHFGDGTRLSIL.

The chain employs TRBV5-1 and TRBJ1-4; possibly TRBD1 for D (6 bases). This CDR3 region has 14 residues. Germline values: CDR1 SGHRS, CDR2 YFSETQ. Trimming pared 4 bases from V and 5 bases from J, leaving 12 bases between. CDR3 sequence reads: CASSPSGVNEKLFF. The CDR3 DNA sequence: TGCGCCAGCAGCCCATCAGGGGTGAATGAAAAACTGTTTTTT.

This clonotype came up a few times. This chain uses TRBV29-1 with TRBJ1-4, with D hard to call. The CDR3 loop spans 11 amino acids. CDR1 and CDR2 (germline): SQVTM, ANQGSEA. V lost 5 bases and J 4 bases, leaving 5 bases between the germline ends. This CDR3 reads CSVWDNEKLFF. In DNA, the CDR3 is TGCAGCGTTTGGGATAATGAAAAACTGTTTTTT.

The chain has TRBV28 and TRBJ1-5; perhaps TRBD1 as D (5 bases). Trimming pared 3 bases from V and 6 bases from J, leaving 15 bases between. The CDR3 covers 15 residues. CDR1 MDHEN and CDR2 SYDVKM come from the germline V gene. The CDR3 sequence is CASSLGVGKGQPQHF. In nucleotides, the CDR3 is TGTGCCAGCAGTTTGGGGGTTGGGAAAGGTCAGCCCCAGCATTTT.

The rearrangement joins TRBV5-1 to TRBJ2-3; D gene unclear. This CDR3 comprises 14 residues. CDR1 SGHRS and CDR2 YFSETQ come from the germline V gene. With 3 bases removed from V and 1 base from J, the gap between germline ends came to 9 bases. This CDR3 is CASSSIPGTDTQYF. The CDR3 DNA reads TGCGCCAGCAGCTCAATACCAGGCACAGATACGCAGTATTTT.

The table lists this clonotype with a few counts. The V and J genes are TRBV2 and TRBJ2-3; D is undetermined. V was cut by 5 bases and J by 0 bases, with 12 bases left in between. The CDR3 covers 15 residues. CDR1 and CDR2 from the germline V gene are SNHLY and FYNNEI. The CDR3 bases are TGTGCCAGCAGTCTTTCGACGGTCAGCACAGATACGCAGTATTTT. This gives the protein CASSLSTVSTDTQYF.

This clonotype occurred a few times. The genes are TRBV5-1 and TRBJ2-7; D is perhaps TRBD2 (6 bases). Trimming took 4 bases from V and 2 from J, leaving 19 bases between them. Germline V gives CDR1 SGHRS, CDR2 YFSETQ. The CDR3 length is 16 residues. CDR3 nucleotides: TGCGCCAGCAGCCCCGTTGGGGGAGGCACCGCCTACGAGCAGTACTTC. Residues: CASSPVGGGTAYEQYF.

The chain has TRBV28 and TRBJ2-5, with 9 positions matching TRBD2. Germline V lookup: CDR1 MDHEN, CDR2 SYDVKM. After removal of 6 bases from V and 5 bases from J, the junction contained 10 bases not matched to a gene. The CDR3 sequence is 15 residues long. As DNA, the CDR3 is TGTGCCAGCAGCCCCTCCTGGACTAGCGTGGAGACCCAGTACTTC. Encoded protein: CASSPSWTSVETQYF.

This clonotype was detected a few times. This rearrangement joins TRBV20-1 to TRBJ1-5, with D perhaps matching TRBD1 (5 bases). The germline V and J ends were trimmed by 3 bases and 3 bases, with 15 bases remaining between them. From germline, CDR1 is DFQATT and CDR2 SNEGSKA (reference sequence). This CDR3 contains 15 residues. The CDR3 nucleotides are TGCAGTGCTAGTTTTGGGGGAACGTACAATCAGCCCCAGCATTTT. This codes for CSASFGGTYNQPQHF.

This CDR3 is CASSPGDASYEQYF. CDR3 DNA sequence: TGTGCCAGCAGCCCCGGGGACGCAAGCTACGAGCAGTACTTC. The chain joins TRBV9 to TRBJ2-7; D assignment may be TRBD1 or TRBD2 (5 bases each). The CDR3 spans 14 residues. Germline V CDR1 and CDR2: SGDLS, YYNGEE. V lost 4 bases and J lost 3, with 14 bases in between. The full variable domain, with the rest looked up from reference TRBV9 and TRBJ2-7, is DSGVTQTPKHLITATGQRVTLRCSPRSGDLSVYWYQQSLDQGLQFLIQYYNGEERAKGNILERFSAQQFPDLHSELNLSSLELGDSALYFCASSPGDASYEQYFGPGTRLTVT.

This chain joins TRBV29-1 and TRBJ1-4; D is perhaps TRBD1 (6 bases). V was shortened by 6 bases and J by 7 bases, with 24 bases between the two germline ends. There are 16 residues in the CDR3. Per the germline V gene, CDR1 is SQVTM and CDR2 is ANQGSEA. For the CDR3, the DNA is TGCAGCGTGACAGGAACTACATTAGGTGAAAGTGAAAAACTGTTTTTT. Translation gives CSVTGTTLGESEKLFF.

The rearrangement links TRBV30 to TRBJ2-7; 8 bases match TRBD1. The V gene's germline CDR1 is GTSNPN and CDR2 SVGIG (reference sequence). The CDR3 consists of 17 residues. The ends lost 0 bases at V and 2 bases at J; junction bases unmatched: 12. The CDR3 nucleotides read TGTGCCTGGAGTGTAGGGCAGGGGGCAAAAGGGGCCTACGAGCAGTACTTC. It specifies CAWSVGQGAKGAYEQYF.

The chain is built from TRBV5-1 and TRBJ2-5; 8 nucleotides match TRBD2. CDR3 length: 13 residues. CDR1 is SGHRS, CDR2 YFSETQ, per germline. The J segment lost 3 bases and the V segment lost 5 bases, leaving 3 bases of the junction unmatched. The CDR3 loop reads CASRKAGEETQYF. In nucleotides, the CDR3 is TGCGCCAGCAGGAAAGCGGGAGAAGAGACCCAGTACTTC.

This clonotype appeared a few times. The chain has TRBV10-3 and TRBJ2-7, with unresolved D. The V end was cut by 4 bases, the J end by 1 base, with 5 bases between. This CDR3 has 12 amino acids. The germline CDR1 and CDR2 sequences are ENHRY and SYGVKD. The CDR3 protein is CAISANSYEQYF. For the CDR3, the DNA is TGTGCCATCAGTGCTAATTCCTACGAGCAGTACTTC.

This sequence joins TRBV29-1 and TRBJ2-6; D uncertain. Germline CDR1 SQVTM, CDR2 ANQGSEA. This CDR3 region has 12 residues. CDR3 coding DNA: TGCATGCGCCTAAGTAGGGCCAACGTCCTGACTTTC. Encoded protein: CMRLSRANVLTF.

The rearrangement links TRBV28 to TRBJ1-1; 7 bases match TRBD1. The CDR3 length is 11 residues. CDR1 MDHEN and CDR2 SYDVKM come from the germline V gene. The V segment lost 8 bases and the J segment 7 bases; nucleotides outside the gene matches: 4. CDR3 bases: TGTGCCAGCGCAGGGACAGTTGAAGCTTTCTTT. Translating gives CASAGTVEAFF. Complete variable domain (other parts from reference TRBV28 and TRBJ1-1): DVKVTQSSRYLVKRTGEKVFLECVQDMDHENMFWYRQDPGLGLRLIYFSYDVKMKEKGDIPEGYSVSREKKERFSLILESASTNQTSMYLCASAGTVEAFFGQGTRLTVV.

This clonotype was counted a few times. The rearrangement uses TRBV27 and TRBJ1-1, with 9 bases that match TRBD1. The CDR3 length is 15 residues. Germline V lookup: CDR1 MNHEY, CDR2 SMNVEV (reference sequence). J lost 0 bases, V lost 3 bases, and 2 bases had no gene match. This CDR3 is CASSFYRGLNTEAFF. Here the CDR3 DNA reads TGTGCCAGCAGTTTCTACAGGGGGCTGAACACTGAAGCTTTCTTT.

V is TRBV7-2 and J is TRBJ1-1, with 11 bases fitting TRBD1. The CDR3 extends over 17 amino acids. J was trimmed by 3 bases and V by 1 base; bases with no gene match: 7. Per the germline V gene, CDR1 is SGHTA and CDR2 is FQGNSA. The CDR3 protein is CASSLDGTGGVYTEAFF. The CDR3 DNA sequence: TGTGCCAGCAGCTTAGATGGGACAGGGGGAGTGTACACTGAAGCTTTCTTT.

This chain connects TRBV6-5 to TRBJ1-5, with D perhaps matching TRBD1 (5 bases). The CDR3 is made up of 14 amino acids. V was cut by 4 bases and J by 6 bases, with 13 bases left in between. Germline loops: CDR1 MNHEY, CDR2 SVGAGI. DNA for the CDR3: TGTGCCAGCAGTTTTCGAGGGGCTGGTCAGCCCCAGCATTTT. Amino acid sequence: CASSFRGAGQPQHF.

The J gene is TRBJ2-6, the V gene TRBV4-1; D ambiguous. Looked up from germline, CDR1 is MGHRA and CDR2 is YSYEKL. The germline V and J ends were trimmed by 3 bases and 0 bases, with 6 bases remaining between them. CDR3 size: 15 residues. The CDR3 loop reads CASSQVGSGANVLTF. CDR3 bases: TGCGCCAGCAGCCAGGTCGGCTCTGGGGCCAACGTCCTGACTTTC.

The chain carries TRBV4-1 and TRBJ2-7; 7 nucleotides match TRBD2. CDR1 and CDR2 from the germline V gene are MGHRA and YSYEKL. The CDR3 runs to 14 residues. Trimming cost V 3 bases and J 2 bases; bases outside gene matches: 4. The DNA of the CDR3 is TGCGCCAGCAGCCACCCCGGACTAGCCTACGAGCAGTACTTC. Its protein product is CASSHPGLAYEQYF.

This chain joins TRBV27 and TRBJ2-7; D not certain. V lost 3 bases to trimming and J lost 7 bases, with 10 bases between them. Germline values: CDR1 MNHEY, CDR2 SMNVEV (reference sequence). CDR3 size: 12 residues. The CDR3 DNA sequence: TGTGCCAGCAGTTTTGAGTTTGGGGAGCAGTACTTC. Its translation is CASSFEFGEQYF.

V and J are TRBV27 and TRBJ2-1; D perhaps matches TRBD2 (6 bases). Trimming cost V 3 bases and J 6 bases, with 9 bases left between them. Germline-derived CDR1 and CDR2 are MNHEY and SMNVEV (reference sequence). CDR3 length: 13 amino acids. The CDR3 reads CASSFDGGNEQFF. CDR3 DNA: TGTGCCAGCAGTTTTGACGGGGGCAATGAGCAGTTCTTC.

This clonotype appeared a few times. The gene calls are TRBV19 and TRBJ1-2; D unresolved. Trimming removed 1 base from V and 6 bases from J, with 12 bases in between. The germline V gene has CDR1 LNHDA and CDR2 SQIVND (reference sequence). The CDR3 extends over 14 amino acids. CDR3 loop: CASSIGLAGDGYTF. CDR3 DNA sequence: TGTGCCAGTAGTATAGGGCTGGCAGGCGATGGCTACACCTTC.

The rearrangement uses TRBV12-3 or TRBV12-4 and TRBJ2-1; TRBD2 agrees at 10 bases. The CDR3 covers 15 residues. Trimming at V came to 3 bases and at J to 7 bases, leaving 6 bases not matched to a gene. CDR3 protein: CASSLASGSWNEQFF. CDR3 sequence (DNA): TGTGCCAGCAGTTTGGCTAGCGGGAGTTGGAATGAGCAGTTCTTC.

J is TRBJ2-7 and V is TRBV29-1; D call uncertain. CDR1 is SQVTM and CDR2 is ANQGSEA in the germline V gene. The ends were cut back, 4 bases at V and 2 bases at J, with 9 bases in the middle. This CDR3 is 12 amino acids long. The CDR3 spells CSVVVGTYEQYF. The CDR3 nucleotides are TGCAGCGTTGTCGTGGGTACCTACGAGCAGTACTTC.

The genes are TRBV28 and TRBJ1-2; D gene uncertain. V lost 8 bases and J 4 bases, leaving 17 bases between the germline ends. The CDR3 consists of 14 residues. Per the germline V gene, CDR1 is MDHEN and CDR2 is SYDVKM. CDR3 sequence: CASGWVGPAYGYTF. In DNA form, the CDR3 reads TGTGCCAGCGGATGGGTAGGGCCGGCCTATGGCTACACCTTC.

The chain couples TRBV28 to TRBJ1-1; D unresolved. The CDR3 is made up of 15 amino acids. Deletions cut 3 bases from V and 2 bases from J, with 13 bases between. CDR1 and CDR2 from the germline V gene are MDHEN and SYDVKM. The CDR3 spells CASSFDGEVNTEAFF. The CDR3, as DNA: TGTGCCAGCAGTTTCGATGGCGAAGTCAACACTGAAGCTTTCTTT.